The 18 T cell receptor beta chains below were found in one sample sequenced in a study of T-cell reconstitution after alpha-beta-depleted transplantation in children. For TCRbeta, the library was prepared with unique molecular identifiers. MiXCR, applied by TCRdb to the PCR reads, yields one record per CDR3 protein. The table lists more than 150,000 distinct CDR3 sequences, roughly 6.8% of them singletons, with roughly 3% in the top ten. Sequences were derived from PBMCs from the stem cell graft donor, sampled from the stem cell graft. Receptors were obtained from a human donor who donated a stem cell graft to a child with Wiskott-Aldrich syndrome.

This clonotype has at least ten counts. The V call is TRBV10-3, the J call TRBJ1-5; 9 bases align to TRBD1. Unmatched junction bases numbered 4, after V lost 6 bases and J lost 1 base. This CDR3 has 15 residues. Looked up from germline, CDR1 is ENHRY and CDR2 is SYGVKD. The CDR3 protein is CAIRPDRGSNQPQHF. In DNA, the CDR3 is TGTGCCATCAGACCGGACAGGGGAAGCAATCAGCCCCAGCATTTT.

Many counts were recorded for this clonotype. The chain recombines TRBV12-3 or TRBV12-4 with TRBJ1-1, with 9 bases matching TRBD1. The CDR3 runs 15 residues. J gave up 6 bases and V 2 bases, and 7 bases lay outside the gene matches. CDR3 sequence: CASSLRDREGAEAFF. The DNA of the CDR3 is TGTGCCAGCAGTTTACGGGACAGGGAAGGGGCTGAAGCTTTCTTT.

This clonotype showed up many times. The rearrangement uses TRBV12-3 or TRBV12-4 and TRBJ2-3; no reliable D call. V was trimmed by 1 base and J by 4 bases, leaving 9 bases between them. This CDR3 has 14 amino acids. CDR3 DNA sequence: TGTGCCAGCAGTTTAGGGCAGGCGGCAGATACGCAGTATTTT. This translates into CASSLGQAADTQYF.

In its sample, this clonotype was seen many times. This chain links TRBV20-1 with TRBJ2-1; 11 positions match TRBD2. CDR1 is DFQATT and CDR2 is SNEGSKA in the germline V gene (reference sequence). This CDR3 comprises 14 residues. V dropped 5 bases and J dropped 9; count of bases not matched to a gene: 9. Here the CDR3 reads CSALGASGGSEQFF. As DNA, the CDR3 is TGCAGTGCTTTGGGGGCTAGCGGGGGGAGTGAGCAGTTCTTC.

This clonotype came up a few times. The V call is TRBV24-1, the J call TRBJ1-2; D unclear. Germline V gene sequence: CDR1 KGHDR, CDR2 SFDVKD. There are 11 residues in the CDR3. The ends were cut back, 0 bases at V and 7 bases at J, with 2 bases in the middle. CDR3 protein: CATSDLGGYTF. As DNA, the CDR3 is TGTGCCACCAGTGATTTGGGTGGCTACACCTTC.

This clonotype has more than one count but fewer than ten. The CDR3 DNA is TGTGCCTCCCGGAGAATGAGCTCCTACAATGAGCAGTTCTTC. Encoded protein: CASRRMSSYNEQFF. V and J are TRBV12-3 or TRBV12-4 and TRBJ2-1; D ambiguous. The CDR3 is made up of 14 amino acids. V was cut by 11 bases and J by 0 bases, with 14 bases left in between.

This clonotype turned up a few times. This chain connects TRBV16 to TRBJ2-7, with D possibly being TRBD1 (5 bases). V lost 1 base and J lost 6, with 13 bases in between. The length of the CDR3 is 14 residues. The germline CDR1 and CDR2 sequences are KGHSY and FQNENV. The CDR3: CASSQYGRAGEQYF. The CDR3 bases are TGTGCCAGCAGCCAATATGGCAGGGCAGGCGAGCAGTACTTC. The full variable domain, completed using reference TRBV16 and TRBJ2-7, is GEEVAQTPKHLVRGEGQKAKLYCAPIKGHSYVFWYQQVLKNEFKFLISFQNENVFDETGMPKERFSAKCLPNSPCSLEIQATKLEDSAVYFCASSQYGRAGEQYFGPGTRLTVT.

This clonotype was seen ten or more times. This chain links TRBV7-8 with TRBJ2-7; 7 nucleotides line up with TRBD1. The CDR3 totals 15 residues. CDR1 is SGHVS and CDR2 is FQNEAQ in the germline V gene. Trimming at V came to 2 bases and at J to 4 bases, leaving 8 bases not matched to a gene. The CDR3 spells CASSLRSGTDYEQYF. CDR3 nucleotide sequence: TGTGCCAGCAGCTTACGATCCGGGACAGATTACGAGCAGTACTTC.

The chain is built from TRBV24-1 and TRBJ2-1, with unresolved D. Germline V gene data show CDR1 as KGHDR and CDR2 as SFDVKD. The germline V and J ends were trimmed by 4 bases and 0 bases, with 12 bases remaining between them. The CDR3 loop spans 16 amino acids. CDR3 in DNA: TGTGCCACCAGTGAGAGGTACAAGGGCTCCTACAATGAGCAGTTCTTC. Translating it yields CATSERYKGSYNEQFF.

This clonotype turned up a few times. V is TRBV7-9 and J is TRBJ2-1, with 7 bases identical to TRBD2. The germline CDR1 and CDR2 sequences are SEHNR and FQNEAQ (reference sequence). V shed 6 bases, J shed 5 bases, and the junction held 10 bases outside the gene matches. The CDR3 runs to 15 residues. CDR3: CASSPAGLPDNEQFF. The CDR3 region has the DNA TGTGCCAGCAGTCCGGCGGGACTACCCGACAATGAGCAGTTCTTC. Variable domain in full (rest from reference TRBV7-9 and TRBJ2-1): DTGVSQNPRHKITKRGQNVTFRCDPISEHNRLYWYRQTLGQGPEFLTYFQNEAQLEKSRLLSDRFSAERPKGSFSTLEIQRTEQGDSAMYLCASSPAGLPDNEQFFGPGTRLTVL.

This clonotype was picked up many times. Its ends do not fully match the called genes, so a read error is possible. The chain combines TRBV7-6 with TRBJ2-2; D might be TRBD1 or TRBD2, each matching 6 bases. Per germline, CDR1 SGHVS and CDR2 FNYEAQ. The CDR3 is made up of 15 amino acids. CDR3 DNA: TGTGCCAGCAGCAAGGGGGGATCCCCCACCGGGGAACTGTTTTTT. Translated: CASSKGGSPTGELFF.

This clonotype showed up many times. The chain is built from TRBV5-1 and TRBJ2-1; D is ambiguous. Between the trimmed V and J ends, which lost 0 bases and 6 bases, there was a span of 4 bases. CDR1 and CDR2 from the germline V gene are SGHRS and YFSETQ. The CDR3 extends over 12 amino acids. CDR3 sequence: CASSLALNEQFF. CDR3 nucleotide sequence: TGCGCCAGCAGCTTGGCCCTCAATGAGCAGTTCTTC. Complete variable domain (other parts from reference TRBV5-1 and TRBJ2-1): KAGVTQTPRYLIKTRGQQVTLSCSPISGHRSVSWYQQTPGQGLQFLFEYFSETQRNKGNFPGRFSGRQFSNSRSEMNVSTLELGDSALYLCASSLALNEQFFGPGTRLTVL.

Many counts were recorded for this clonotype. The genes are TRBV10-3 and TRBJ2-2; D unresolved. Looked up from germline, CDR1 is ENHRY and CDR2 is SYGVKD. V was trimmed by 10 bases and J by 7 bases, leaving 16 bases between them. The CDR3 is made up of 13 amino acids. CDR3 residues: CATRSAPGGELFF. Here the CDR3 DNA reads TGTGCCACCCGGTCAGCCCCCGGCGGGGAGCTGTTTTTT.

This clonotype was counted at least ten times. CDR3 region: CASSRTSGRAYNEQFF. The DNA of the CDR3 is TGTGCCAGCAGCCGGACTAGCGGGAGGGCCTACAATGAGCAGTTCTTC. The V and J genes are TRBV7-8 and TRBJ2-1, with 15 bases fitting TRBD2. With 5 bases clipped from V and 2 bases from J, the junction kept 1 base outside the gene matches. The CDR3 is made up of 16 amino acids. Germline V CDR1 and CDR2: SGHVS, FQNEAQ.

The rearrangement links TRBV4-3 to TRBJ2-3; the match to TRBD2 covers 7 bases. The CDR3 runs to 14 residues. Germline CDR1 LGHNA, CDR2 YSLEER. V was clipped by 0 bases and J by 4 bases; unmatched bases: 1. The CDR3 loop reads CASSQDAGADTQYF. The CDR3 DNA sequence: TGCGCCAGCAGCCAAGATGCGGGAGCAGATACGCAGTATTTT.

This clonotype was picked up a small number of times. The V gene is TRBV13, the J gene TRBJ2-4; D is unclear. The CDR3 totals 13 residues. Per the germline V gene, CDR1 is PRHDT and CDR2 is FYEKMQ (reference sequence). V lost 0 bases to trimming and J lost 8 bases, with 8 bases between them. The CDR3 region is CASSLGPSHIQYF. CDR3 nucleotide sequence: TGTGCCAGCAGCTTAGGCCCTAGTCACATTCAGTACTTC.

This clonotype was counted at least ten times. The J gene is TRBJ2-2, the V gene TRBV5-1, with D hard to call. There are 15 residues in the CDR3. Trimming pared 0 bases from V and 1 base from J, leaving 7 bases between. Germline V CDR1 and CDR2: SGHRS, YFSETQ. CDR3: CASSLGPGNTGELFF. The CDR3 nucleotides are TGCGCCAGCAGCTTGGGCCCGGGGAACACCGGGGAGCTGTTTTTT.

This clonotype was seen at least ten times. The genes are TRBV12-3 or TRBV12-4 and TRBJ1-4; D remains unclear. The CDR3 runs to 14 residues. Trimming stripped 6 bases from V and 8 bases from J, with 16 bases between. Written as DNA, the CDR3 is TGTGCCAGCAGCCAGACCGACCCCGCCGAAAAACTGTTTTTT. As protein: CASSQTDPAEKLFF.